Below are 2 T cell receptor beta chains sequenced from a single sample in a study of human T cells and chemical hapten exposure. Time point meaning: patch test 3, about 24 weeks after DPC sensitization. Described treatment: therapeutic diphenylcyclopropenone sensitization with weekly scalp DPC. Total RNA was isolated from unfractionated whole blood. TCRdb analysed the RACE reads with MiXCR anew, one entry per CDR3 protein. The sample includes over 30,000 distinct CDR3 sequences, more than 8% of them seen just once. The input for sequencing was whole blood, taken in connection with sensitization to the hapten diphenylcyclopropenone (DPC). All receptors come from a man aged 45-65 years with alopecia areata. Some clones in this sample may be carry-over from other donors' samples.

This clonotype was observed many times. The genes are TRBV7-2 and TRBJ1-1; D gene ambiguous. The CDR3 is made up of 13 amino acids. CDR1 and CDR2 (germline): SGHTA, FQGNSA. The ends were cut back, 1 base at V and 4 bases at J, with 7 bases in the middle. DNA of the CDR3: TGTGCCAGCAGCTTAGGCCCACTCACTGAAGCTTTCTTT. Its protein product is CASSLGPLTEAFF.

This clonotype showed up many times. The chain recombines TRBV7-9 with TRBJ2-3; 8 bases line up with TRBD1. The CDR3 sequence is 16 residues long. Unmatched junction bases numbered 2, after V lost 0 bases and J lost 0 bases. Per the germline V gene, CDR1 is SEHNR and CDR2 is FQNEAQ (reference sequence). The DNA of the CDR3 is TGTGCCAGCAGCTTAGCTGGACAGGGAAGCACAGATACGCAGTATTTT. Translating it yields CASSLAGQGSTDTQYF.